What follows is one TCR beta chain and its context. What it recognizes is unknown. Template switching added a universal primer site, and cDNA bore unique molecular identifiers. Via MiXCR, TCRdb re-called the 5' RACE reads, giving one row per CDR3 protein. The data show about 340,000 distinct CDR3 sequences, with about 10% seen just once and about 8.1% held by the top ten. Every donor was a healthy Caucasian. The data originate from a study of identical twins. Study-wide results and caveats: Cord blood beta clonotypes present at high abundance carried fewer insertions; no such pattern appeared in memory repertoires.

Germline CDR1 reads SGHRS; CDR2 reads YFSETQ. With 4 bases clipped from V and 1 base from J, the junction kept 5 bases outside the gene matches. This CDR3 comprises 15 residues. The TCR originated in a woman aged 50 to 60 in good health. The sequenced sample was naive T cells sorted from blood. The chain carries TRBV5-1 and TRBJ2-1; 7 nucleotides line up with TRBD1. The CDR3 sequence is CASSVQTGSYNEQFF. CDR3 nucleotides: TGCGCCAGCAGCGTACAGACAGGGTCCTACAATGAGCAGTTCTTC.